These 20 T cell receptor beta chains were sequenced from one sample in a study of blood T cell repertoires in COVID-19. Sequencing was performed with immunoSEQ multiplex PCR; in TCRdb, only in-frame clones are kept and a portion is missing. Altogether more than 150,000 clones are present, more than 80% being singletons, with the ten largest covering around 2.9%. Source material: peripheral blood. The source is a man between 60 and 70 years old with acute or convalescent COVID-19.

V is TRBV6-5 and J is TRBJ1-5; TRBD1 matches at 7 bases. CDR1 is MNHEY and CDR2 is SVGAGI in the germline V gene. V shed 6 bases, J shed 5 bases, and the junction held 7 bases outside the gene matches. The CDR3 length is 14 residues. The CDR3 nucleotides are TGTGCCAGCAGCCTCTACAGGGGTGATCAGCCCCAGCATTTT. This encodes CASSLYRGDQPQHF.

The table lists this clone with a count of one. J is TRBJ2-5 and V is TRBV19, with D tentatively TRBD1 (5 bases). Germline V gene lookup returns CDR1 LNHDA and CDR2 SQIVND (reference sequence). Trimming stripped 0 bases from V and 4 bases from J, with 12 bases between. The CDR3 spans 15 residues. The CDR3 DNA follows: TGTGCCAGTAGTATAGATAGGGGTTCAGGAGAGACCCAGTACTTC. It specifies CASSIDRGSGETQYF.

The chain carries TRBV30 and TRBJ1-3; 7 positions agree with TRBD1. The ends lost 3 bases at V and 3 bases at J; junction bases unmatched: 8. The germline V gene has CDR1 GTSNPN and CDR2 SVGIG (reference sequence). The CDR3 is made up of 15 amino acids. In nucleotides, the CDR3 is TGTGCCTGGAGCCTACAGGGGAGGAGTGGAAACACCATATATTTT. This encodes CAWSLQGRSGNTIYF.

The V gene is TRBV5-1, the J gene TRBJ2-1, with TRBD1 identical over 10 bases. This CDR3 has 16 residues. The germline CDR1 and CDR2 sequences are SGHRS and YFSETQ. Unmatched junction bases numbered 2, after V lost 2 bases and J lost 0 bases. The CDR3 DNA reads as TGCGCCAGCAGCTTAGGGACAGGGGTCTCCTACAATGAGCAGTTCTTC. Residues: CASSLGTGVSYNEQFF.

The V call is TRBV2, the J call TRBJ1-2, with TRBD1 as a possible D gene (5 bases). The CDR3 loop spans 15 amino acids. Trimming removed 6 bases at V and 4 bases at J, with 18 bases between. The germline V gene encodes CDR1 SNHLY and CDR2 FYNNEI. CDR3 nucleotides: TGTGCCAGCAGCGAACGGAGGGGAATAAGCTATGGCTACACCTTC. As protein: CASSERRGISYGYTF.

V is TRBV6-5 and J is TRBJ2-1, with 7 bases lining up with TRBD1. CDR1 is MNHEY and CDR2 is SVGAGI in the germline V gene. The CDR3 spans 15 residues. The trim removed 6 bases at V and 5 bases at J, leaving 10 bases unmatched. The DNA of the CDR3 is TGTGCCAGCAGCGAGACAGGGATCCGCCACAATGAGCAGTTCTTC. It yields the protein CASSETGIRHNEQFF.

The gene calls are TRBV5-1 and TRBJ1-1, with TRBD1 matching 7 bases. Germline-derived CDR1 and CDR2 are SGHRS and YFSETQ. The CDR3 totals 14 residues. V gave up 5 bases and J gave up 5 bases; unmatched junction bases: 9. The CDR3 coding sequence is TGCGCCAGCAGTTCAGGGGGAAGTCTTACTGAAGCTTTCTTT. This codes for CASSSGGSLTEAFF. The full variable domain, its missing parts supplied by reference TRBV5-1 and TRBJ1-1, is KAGVTQTPRYLIKTRGQQVTLSCSPISGHRSVSWYQQTPGQGLQFLFEYFSETQRNKGNFPGRFSGRQFSNSRSEMNVSTLELGDSALYLCASSSGGSLTEAFFGQGTRLTVV.

For the CDR3, the DNA is TGTGCCATCAGTGAGTCGGCGGCAGATACGCAGTATTTT. Its protein is CAISESAADTQYF. This chain uses TRBV10-3 with TRBJ2-3; no clear D gene. This CDR3 has 13 residues. Per the germline V gene, CDR1 is ENHRY and CDR2 is SYGVKD. V was cut by 0 bases and J by 4 bases, with 5 bases left in between.

V usage is TRBV19 and J usage is TRBJ1-2, with D possibly matching TRBD1 (5 bases). The V gene lost 6 bases and the J gene lost 0 bases, with 8 bases spanning the gap. From germline, CDR1 is LNHDA and CDR2 SQIVND (reference sequence). There are 13 residues in the CDR3. The CDR3 loop is CASRDTPNYGYTF. Here the CDR3 DNA reads TGTGCCAGTAGGGACACCCCTAACTATGGCTACACCTTC.

V and J are TRBV18 and TRBJ2-1, with TRBD1 matching over 11 bases. The V and J ends lost 0 bases and 6 bases, in that order; junction bases with no gene match: 4. The germline gives CDR1 KGHSH, CDR2 LQKENI. The CDR3 has 16 residues. The CDR3 DNA reads TGTGCCAGCTCACCACCGATGGGGACAGGGGGCAATGAGCAGTTCTTC. As protein: CASSPPMGTGGNEQFF.

The V call is TRBV4-2, the J call TRBJ1-1; TRBD1 might be the D (6 bases). With 0 bases removed from V and 11 bases from J, the gap between germline ends came to 13 bases. The germline gives CDR1 LGHNA, CDR2 YNFKEQ. The length of the CDR3 is 13 residues. The CDR3 loop reads CASSQDYRAGAFF. Here the CDR3 DNA reads TGTGCCAGCAGCCAAGATTACAGGGCAGGGGCTTTCTTT.

The CDR3 spells CASNIGRAQPQHF. In DNA form, the CDR3 reads TGTGCCAGTAATATTGGCAGGGCTCAGCCCCAGCATTTT. The chain has TRBV19 and TRBJ1-5; D may be TRBD1 (5 bases). The CDR3 has 13 residues. The V end lost 7 bases, the J end lost 6 bases, and 13 bases lay between the germline ends. CDR1 and CDR2 from the germline V gene are LNHDA and SQIVND (reference sequence). The entire variable domain, with the rest obtained from reference TRBV19 and TRBJ1-5, is as follows: DGGITQSPKYLFRKEGQNVTLSCEQNLNHDAMYWYRQDPGQGLRLIYYSQIVNDFQKGDIAEGYSVSREKKESFPLTVTSAQKNPTAFYLCASNIGRAQPQHFGDGTRLSIL.

The J gene is TRBJ1-2, the V gene TRBV24-1, with TRBD1 identical over 10 bases. The V and J ends lost 1 base and 5 bases, in that order; junction bases with no gene match: 6. CDR1 and CDR2 (germline): KGHDR, SFDVKD. The CDR3 contains 16 residues. The CDR3 loop reads CATSDFGDRGSYGYTF. As DNA, the CDR3 is TGTGCCACCAGTGATTTCGGGGACAGGGGATCTTATGGCTACACCTTC.

This clone is a singleton in its sample. The chain is built from TRBV6-2 or TRBV6-3 and TRBJ1-5; D is unresolved. Between the trimmed V and J ends, which lost 2 bases and 6 bases, there was a span of 20 bases. The germline V gene encodes CDR1 MNHEY and CDR2 SVGEGT. The CDR3 is 17 residues long. CDR3 in DNA: TGTGCCAGCAGTTACAACCCCGGTCTATACAGATTTCAGCCCCAGCATTTT. Protein: CASSYNPGLYRFQPQHF.

The chain combines TRBV15 with TRBJ1-4; D gene ambiguous. In germline, CDR1 is LNHNV, CDR2 YYDKDF (reference sequence). CDR3 size: 17 residues. V gave up 3 bases and J gave up 8 bases, with 22 bases separating them. The CDR3 bases are TGTGCCACCAGCAGGGCTCGGAAAGGAGGTGTAGGGGAAAAACTGTTTTTT. This translates into CATSRARKGGVGEKLFF.

The rearrangement joins TRBV21-1 to TRBJ2-7; no check of the table's D call, TRBD2, against the DNA was made. TRBV21-1 is a pseudogene locus. This CDR3 is built from 17 residues. CDR3 bases: TGTGCCAGCAGCAACCCGGATCACCTTTACTACTCCTACGAGCAGTACTTC. Translating it yields CASSNPDHLYYSYEQYF.

Written as DNA, the CDR3 is TGCGCCAGCAGCCCCCGACTCACAGATACGCAGTATTTT. It specifies CASSPRLTDTQYF. The chain joins TRBV5-1 to TRBJ2-3; the D is unclear. This CDR3 contains 13 residues. Germline CDR1 is SGHRS and CDR2 is YFSETQ. V lost 4 bases, J lost 2 bases, and 8 bases lay in between.

J is TRBJ1-5 and V is TRBV20-1; D not certain. Germline CDR1 reads DFQATT; CDR2 reads SNEGSKA (reference sequence). The length of the CDR3 is 16 residues. V was trimmed by 3 bases and J by 3 bases, leaving 18 bases between them. The chain's CDR3 is CSASGLELRDNQPQHF. The CDR3 DNA follows: TGCAGTGCTAGTGGTCTCGAGTTGAGGGACAATCAGCCCCAGCATTTT.

The V call is TRBV19, the J call TRBJ2-2; 8 nucleotides match TRBD2. V shed 5 bases, J shed 3 bases, and the junction held 11 bases outside the gene matches. This CDR3 comprises 17 residues. CDR1 LNHDA and CDR2 SQIVND come from the germline V gene (reference sequence). In DNA, the CDR3 is TGTGCCAGTAGTGCCGGGGGGGCCAAAAAGCACACCGGGGAGCTGTTTTTT. As protein: CASSAGGAKKHTGELFF.

The rearrangement links TRBV11-2 to TRBJ1-2, with a possible D match to TRBD1 (6 bases). The CDR3 spans 16 residues. Deletions cut 2 bases from V and 3 bases from J, with 16 bases between. Germline lookup yields CDR1 SGHAT and CDR2 FQNNGV. The CDR3 sequence is CASSLSPRDIHYGYTF. The CDR3 region has the DNA TGTGCCAGCAGCTTAAGCCCCCGGGACATCCACTATGGCTACACCTTC.